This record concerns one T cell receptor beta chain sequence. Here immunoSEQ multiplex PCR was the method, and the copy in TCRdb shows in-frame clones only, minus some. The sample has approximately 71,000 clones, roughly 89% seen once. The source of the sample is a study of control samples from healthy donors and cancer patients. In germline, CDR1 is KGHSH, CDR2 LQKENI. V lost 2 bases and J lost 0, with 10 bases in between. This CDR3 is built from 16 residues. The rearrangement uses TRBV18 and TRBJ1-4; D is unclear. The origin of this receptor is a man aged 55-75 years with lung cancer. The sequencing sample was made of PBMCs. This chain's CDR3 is CASSPAMVATNEKLFF. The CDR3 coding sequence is TGTGCCAGCTCACCAGCGATGGTAGCAACTAATGAAAAACTGTTTTTT.